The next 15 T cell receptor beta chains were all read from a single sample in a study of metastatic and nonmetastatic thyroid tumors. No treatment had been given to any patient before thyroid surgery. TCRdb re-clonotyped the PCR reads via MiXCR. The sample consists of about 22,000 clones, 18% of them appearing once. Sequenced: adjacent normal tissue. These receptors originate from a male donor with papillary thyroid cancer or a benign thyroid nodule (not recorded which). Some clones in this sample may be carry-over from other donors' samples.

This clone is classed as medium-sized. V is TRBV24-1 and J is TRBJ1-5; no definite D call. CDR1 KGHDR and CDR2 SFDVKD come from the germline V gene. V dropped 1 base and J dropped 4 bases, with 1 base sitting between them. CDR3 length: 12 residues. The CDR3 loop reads CATSDLNQPQHF. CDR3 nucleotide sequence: TGTGCCACCAGTGATTTAAATCAGCCCCAGCATTTT.

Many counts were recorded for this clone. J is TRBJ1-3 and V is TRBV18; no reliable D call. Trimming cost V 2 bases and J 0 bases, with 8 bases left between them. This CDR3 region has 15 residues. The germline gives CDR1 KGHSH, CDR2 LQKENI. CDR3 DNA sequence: TGTGCCAGCTCACCAAGGATAGTCTCTGGAAACACCATATATTTT. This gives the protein CASSPRIVSGNTIYF.

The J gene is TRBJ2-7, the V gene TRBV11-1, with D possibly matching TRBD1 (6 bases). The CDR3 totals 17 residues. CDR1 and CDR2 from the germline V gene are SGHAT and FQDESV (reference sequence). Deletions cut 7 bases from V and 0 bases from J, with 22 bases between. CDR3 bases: TGTGCCAGCATCCCGAATGCCGCGGCAGGGGACTCCTACGAGCAGTACTTC. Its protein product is CASIPNAAAGDSYEQYF.

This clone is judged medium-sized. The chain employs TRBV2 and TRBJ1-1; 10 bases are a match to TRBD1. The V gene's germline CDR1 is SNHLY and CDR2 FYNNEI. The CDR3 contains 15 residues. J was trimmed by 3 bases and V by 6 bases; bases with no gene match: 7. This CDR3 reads CASSRQGAGHTEAFF. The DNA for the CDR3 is TGTGCCAGCAGCCGACAGGGGGCAGGGCACACTGAAGCTTTCTTT.

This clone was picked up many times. The CDR3 reads CSARDYNSEQFF. The CDR3 coding sequence is TGCAGTGCTCGGGACTATAACAGTGAGCAGTTCTTC. This rearrangement joins TRBV20-1 to TRBJ2-1; 7 nucleotides line up with TRBD2. Per germline, CDR1 DFQATT and CDR2 SNEGSKA (reference sequence). After removal of 5 bases from V and 9 bases from J, the junction contained 7 bases not matched to a gene. The CDR3 spans 12 residues.

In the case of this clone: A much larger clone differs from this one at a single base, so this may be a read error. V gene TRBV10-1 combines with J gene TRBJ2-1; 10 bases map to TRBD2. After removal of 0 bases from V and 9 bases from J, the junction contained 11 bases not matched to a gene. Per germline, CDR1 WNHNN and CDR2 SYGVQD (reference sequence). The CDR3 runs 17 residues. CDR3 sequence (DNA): TGCGCCAGCAGTGAGTCGAACTTCGGACTAGCGGCAGTTGAGCAGTTCTTC. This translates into CASSESNFGLAAVEQFF.

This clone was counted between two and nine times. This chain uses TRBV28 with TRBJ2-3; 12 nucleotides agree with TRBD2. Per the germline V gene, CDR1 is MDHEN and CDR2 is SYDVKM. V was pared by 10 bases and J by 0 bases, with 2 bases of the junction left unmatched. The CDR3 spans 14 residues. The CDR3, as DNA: TGTGCCACAGGACTAGCGGGGAGCACAGATACGCAGTATTTT. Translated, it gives CATGLAGSTDTQYF.

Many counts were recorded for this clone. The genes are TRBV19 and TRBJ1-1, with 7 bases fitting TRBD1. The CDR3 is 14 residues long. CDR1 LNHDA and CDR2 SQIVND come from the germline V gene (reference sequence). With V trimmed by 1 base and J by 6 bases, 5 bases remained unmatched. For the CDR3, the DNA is TGTGCCAGTAGTATAGTATTCAGGGGGGCTGAAGCTTTCTTT. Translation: CASSIVFRGAEAFF.

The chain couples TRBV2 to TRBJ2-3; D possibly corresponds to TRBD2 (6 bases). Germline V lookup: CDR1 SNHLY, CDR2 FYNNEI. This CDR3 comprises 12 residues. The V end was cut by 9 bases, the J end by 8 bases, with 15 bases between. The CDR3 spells CASGGYAVTQYF. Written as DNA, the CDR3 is TGTGCCAGTGGAGGGTACGCAGTTACGCAGTATTTT.

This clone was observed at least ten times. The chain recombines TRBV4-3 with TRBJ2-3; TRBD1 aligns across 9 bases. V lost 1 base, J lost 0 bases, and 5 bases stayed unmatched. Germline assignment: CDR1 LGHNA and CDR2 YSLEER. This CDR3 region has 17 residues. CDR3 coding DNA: TGCGCCAGCAGCCAAGTAGGACAGGGGCTTAGCACAGATACGCAGTATTTT. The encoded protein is CASSQVGQGLSTDTQYF.

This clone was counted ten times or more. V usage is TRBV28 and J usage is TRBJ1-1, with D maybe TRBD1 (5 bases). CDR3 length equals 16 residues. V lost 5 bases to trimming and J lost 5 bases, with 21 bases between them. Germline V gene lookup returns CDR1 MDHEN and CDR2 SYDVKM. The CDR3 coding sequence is TGTGCCAGCAGTCGATGGGACGGCCGGGGTAAAACTGAAGCTTTCTTT. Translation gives CASSRWDGRGKTEAFF.

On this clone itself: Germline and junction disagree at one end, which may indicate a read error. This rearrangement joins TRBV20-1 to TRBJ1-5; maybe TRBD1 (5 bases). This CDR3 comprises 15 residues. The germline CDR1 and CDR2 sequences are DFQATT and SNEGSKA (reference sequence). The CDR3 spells CSASGGGAGYQPHHF. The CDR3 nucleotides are TGCAGTGCTAGCGGAGGTGGGGCAGGCTATCAGCCCCACCATTTT.

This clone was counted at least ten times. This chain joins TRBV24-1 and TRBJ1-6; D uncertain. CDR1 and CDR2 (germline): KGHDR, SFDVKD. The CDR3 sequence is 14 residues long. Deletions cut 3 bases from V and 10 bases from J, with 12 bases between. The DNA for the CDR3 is TGTGCCACCAGTGATAACTCCAAGGCCTCACCCCTCCACTTT. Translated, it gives CATSDNSKASPLHF.

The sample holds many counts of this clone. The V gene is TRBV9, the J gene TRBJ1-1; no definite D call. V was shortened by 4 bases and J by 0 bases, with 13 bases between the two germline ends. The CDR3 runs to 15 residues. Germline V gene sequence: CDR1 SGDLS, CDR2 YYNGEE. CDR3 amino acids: CASSPGRGVNTEAFF. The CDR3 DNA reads TGTGCCAGCAGCCCCGGGCGGGGAGTGAACACTGAAGCTTTCTTT.

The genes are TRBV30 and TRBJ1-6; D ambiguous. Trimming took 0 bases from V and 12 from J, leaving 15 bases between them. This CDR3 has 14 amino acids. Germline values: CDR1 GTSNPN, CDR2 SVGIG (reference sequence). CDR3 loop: CAWSVPHRQVPLHF. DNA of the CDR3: TGTGCCTGGAGTGTGCCCCACCGTCAGGTACCCCTCCACTTT.